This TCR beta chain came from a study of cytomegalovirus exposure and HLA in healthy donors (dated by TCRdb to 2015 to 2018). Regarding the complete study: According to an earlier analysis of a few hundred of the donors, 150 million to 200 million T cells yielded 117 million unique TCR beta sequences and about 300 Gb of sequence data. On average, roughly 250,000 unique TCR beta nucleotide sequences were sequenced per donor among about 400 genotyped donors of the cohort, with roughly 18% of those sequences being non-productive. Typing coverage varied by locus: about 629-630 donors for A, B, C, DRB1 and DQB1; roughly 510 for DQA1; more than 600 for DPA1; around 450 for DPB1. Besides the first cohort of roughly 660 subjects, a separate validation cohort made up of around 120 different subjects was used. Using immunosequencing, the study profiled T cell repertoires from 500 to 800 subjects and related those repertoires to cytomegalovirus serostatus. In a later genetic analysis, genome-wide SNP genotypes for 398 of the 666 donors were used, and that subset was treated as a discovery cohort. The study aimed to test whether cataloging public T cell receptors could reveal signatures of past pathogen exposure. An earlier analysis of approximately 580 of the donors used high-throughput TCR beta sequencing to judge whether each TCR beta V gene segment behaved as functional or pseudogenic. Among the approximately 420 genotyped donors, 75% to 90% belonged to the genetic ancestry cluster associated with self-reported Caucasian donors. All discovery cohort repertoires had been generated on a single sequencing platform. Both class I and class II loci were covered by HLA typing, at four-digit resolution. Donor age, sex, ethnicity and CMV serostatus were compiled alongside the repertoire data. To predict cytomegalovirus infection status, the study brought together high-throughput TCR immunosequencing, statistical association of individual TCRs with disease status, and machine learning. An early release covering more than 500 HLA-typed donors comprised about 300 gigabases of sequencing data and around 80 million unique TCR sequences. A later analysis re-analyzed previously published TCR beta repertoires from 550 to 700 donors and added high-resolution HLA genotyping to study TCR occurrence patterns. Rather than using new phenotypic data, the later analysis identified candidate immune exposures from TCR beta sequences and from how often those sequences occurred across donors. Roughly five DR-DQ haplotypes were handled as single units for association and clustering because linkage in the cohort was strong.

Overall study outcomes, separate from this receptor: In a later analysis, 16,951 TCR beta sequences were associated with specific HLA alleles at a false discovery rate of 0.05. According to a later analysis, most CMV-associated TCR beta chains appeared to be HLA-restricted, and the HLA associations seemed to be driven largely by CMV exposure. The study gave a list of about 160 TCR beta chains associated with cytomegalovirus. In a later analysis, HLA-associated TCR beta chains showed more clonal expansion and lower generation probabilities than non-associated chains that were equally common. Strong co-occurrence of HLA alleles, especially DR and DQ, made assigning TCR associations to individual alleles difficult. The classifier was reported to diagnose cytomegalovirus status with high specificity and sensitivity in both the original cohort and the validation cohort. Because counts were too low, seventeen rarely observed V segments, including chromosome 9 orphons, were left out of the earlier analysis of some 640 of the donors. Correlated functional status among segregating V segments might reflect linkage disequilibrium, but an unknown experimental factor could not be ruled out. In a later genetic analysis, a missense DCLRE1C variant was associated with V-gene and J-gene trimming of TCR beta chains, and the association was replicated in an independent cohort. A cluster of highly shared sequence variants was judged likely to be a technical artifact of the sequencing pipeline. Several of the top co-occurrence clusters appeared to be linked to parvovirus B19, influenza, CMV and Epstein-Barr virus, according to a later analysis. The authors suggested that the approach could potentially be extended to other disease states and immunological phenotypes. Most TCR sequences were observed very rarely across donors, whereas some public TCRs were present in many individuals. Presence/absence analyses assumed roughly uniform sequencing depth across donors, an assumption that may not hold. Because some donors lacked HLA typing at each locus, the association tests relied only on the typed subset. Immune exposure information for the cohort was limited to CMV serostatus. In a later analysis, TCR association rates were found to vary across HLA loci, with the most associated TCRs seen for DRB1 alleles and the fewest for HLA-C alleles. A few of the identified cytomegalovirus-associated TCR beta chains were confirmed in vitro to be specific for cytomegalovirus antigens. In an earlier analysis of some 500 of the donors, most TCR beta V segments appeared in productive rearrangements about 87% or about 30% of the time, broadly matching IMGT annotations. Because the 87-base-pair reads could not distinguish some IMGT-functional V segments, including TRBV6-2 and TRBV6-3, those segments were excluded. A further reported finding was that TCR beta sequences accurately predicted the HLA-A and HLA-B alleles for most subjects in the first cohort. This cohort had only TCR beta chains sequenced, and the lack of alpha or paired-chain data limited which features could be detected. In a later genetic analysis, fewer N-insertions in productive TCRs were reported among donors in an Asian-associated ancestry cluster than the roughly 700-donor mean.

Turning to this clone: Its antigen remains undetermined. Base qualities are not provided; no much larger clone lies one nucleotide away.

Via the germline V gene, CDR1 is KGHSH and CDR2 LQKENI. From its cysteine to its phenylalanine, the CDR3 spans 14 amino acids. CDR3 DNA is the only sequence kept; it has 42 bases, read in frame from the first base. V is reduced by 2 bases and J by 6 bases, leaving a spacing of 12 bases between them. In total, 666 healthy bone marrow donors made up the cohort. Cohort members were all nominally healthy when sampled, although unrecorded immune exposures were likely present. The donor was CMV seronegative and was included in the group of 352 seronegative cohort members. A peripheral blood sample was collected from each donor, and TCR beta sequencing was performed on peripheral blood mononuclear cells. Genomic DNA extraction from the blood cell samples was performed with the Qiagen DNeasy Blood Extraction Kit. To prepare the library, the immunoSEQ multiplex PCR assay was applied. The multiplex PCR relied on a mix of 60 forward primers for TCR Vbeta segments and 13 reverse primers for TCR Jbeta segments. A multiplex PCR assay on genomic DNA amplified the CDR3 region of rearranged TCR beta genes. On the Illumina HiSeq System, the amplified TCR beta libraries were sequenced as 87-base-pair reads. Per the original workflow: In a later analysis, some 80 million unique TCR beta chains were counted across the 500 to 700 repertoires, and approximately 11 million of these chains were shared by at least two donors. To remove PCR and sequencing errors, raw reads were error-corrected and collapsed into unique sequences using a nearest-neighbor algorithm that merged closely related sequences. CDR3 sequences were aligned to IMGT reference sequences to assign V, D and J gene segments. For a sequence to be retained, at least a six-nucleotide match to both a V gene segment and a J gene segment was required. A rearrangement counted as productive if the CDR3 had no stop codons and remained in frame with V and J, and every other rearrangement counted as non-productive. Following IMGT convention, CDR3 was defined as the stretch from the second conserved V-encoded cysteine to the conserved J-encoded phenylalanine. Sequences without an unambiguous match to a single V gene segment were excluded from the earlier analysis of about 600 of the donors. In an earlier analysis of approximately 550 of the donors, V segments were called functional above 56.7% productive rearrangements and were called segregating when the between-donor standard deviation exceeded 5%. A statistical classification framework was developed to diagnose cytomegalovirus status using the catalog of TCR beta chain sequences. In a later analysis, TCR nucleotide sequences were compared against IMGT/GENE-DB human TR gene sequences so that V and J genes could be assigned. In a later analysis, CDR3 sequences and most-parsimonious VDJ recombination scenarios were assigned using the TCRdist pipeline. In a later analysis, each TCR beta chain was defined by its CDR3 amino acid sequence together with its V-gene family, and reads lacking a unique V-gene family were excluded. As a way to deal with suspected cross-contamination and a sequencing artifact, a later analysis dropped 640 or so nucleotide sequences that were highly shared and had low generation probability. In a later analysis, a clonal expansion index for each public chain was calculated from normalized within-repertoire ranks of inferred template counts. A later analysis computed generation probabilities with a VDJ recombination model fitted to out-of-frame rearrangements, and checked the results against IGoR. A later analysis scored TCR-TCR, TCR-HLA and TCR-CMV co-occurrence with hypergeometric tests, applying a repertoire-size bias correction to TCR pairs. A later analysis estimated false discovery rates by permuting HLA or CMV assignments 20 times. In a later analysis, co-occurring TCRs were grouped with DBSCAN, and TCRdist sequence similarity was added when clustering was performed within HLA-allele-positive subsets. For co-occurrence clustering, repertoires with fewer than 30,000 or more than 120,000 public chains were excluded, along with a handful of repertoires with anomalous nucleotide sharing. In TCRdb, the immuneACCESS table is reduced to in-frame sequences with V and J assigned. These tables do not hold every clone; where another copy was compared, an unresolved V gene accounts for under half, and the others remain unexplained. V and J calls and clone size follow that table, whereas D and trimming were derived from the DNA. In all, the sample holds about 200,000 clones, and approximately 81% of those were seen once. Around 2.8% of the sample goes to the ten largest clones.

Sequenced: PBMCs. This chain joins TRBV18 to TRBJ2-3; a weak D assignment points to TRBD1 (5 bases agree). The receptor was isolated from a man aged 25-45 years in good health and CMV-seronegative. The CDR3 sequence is CASSPISRVDTQYF. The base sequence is TGTGCCAGCTCACCAATTAGCAGGGTTGATACGCAGTATTTT.